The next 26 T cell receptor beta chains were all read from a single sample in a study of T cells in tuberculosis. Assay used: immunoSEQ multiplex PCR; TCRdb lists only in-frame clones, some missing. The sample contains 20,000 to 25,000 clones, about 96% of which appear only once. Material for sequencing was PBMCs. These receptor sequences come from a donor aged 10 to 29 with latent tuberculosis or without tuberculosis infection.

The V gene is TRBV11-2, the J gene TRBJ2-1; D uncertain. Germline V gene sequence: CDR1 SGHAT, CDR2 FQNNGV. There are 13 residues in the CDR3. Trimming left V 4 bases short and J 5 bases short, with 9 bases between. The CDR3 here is CASSSDGDNEQFF. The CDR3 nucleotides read TGTGCCAGCAGCTCTGATGGAGACAATGAGCAGTTCTTC. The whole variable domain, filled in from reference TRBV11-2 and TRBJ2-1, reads EAGVAQSPRYKIIEKRQSVAFWCNPISGHATLYWYQQILGQGPKLLIQFQNNGVVDDSQLPKDRFSAERLKGVDSTLKIQPAKLEDSAVYLCASSSDGDNEQFFGPGTRLTVL.

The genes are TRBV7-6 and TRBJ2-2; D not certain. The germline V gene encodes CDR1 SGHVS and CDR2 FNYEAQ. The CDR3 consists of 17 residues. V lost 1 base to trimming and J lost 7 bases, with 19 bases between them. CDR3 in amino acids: CASSLGATPTVGGELFF. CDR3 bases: TGTGCCAGCAGCTTAGGGGCTACCCCTACAGTTGGCGGGGAGCTGTTTTTT.

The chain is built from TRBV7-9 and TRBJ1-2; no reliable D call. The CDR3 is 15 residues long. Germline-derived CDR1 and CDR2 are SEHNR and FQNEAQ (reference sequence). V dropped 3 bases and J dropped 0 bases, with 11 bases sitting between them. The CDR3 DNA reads TGTGCCAGCAGCTTTAGCCAGAGAGCTAACTATGGCTACACCTTC. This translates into CASSFSQRANYGYTF. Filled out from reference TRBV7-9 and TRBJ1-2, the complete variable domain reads DTGVSQNPRHKITKRGQNVTFRCDPISEHNRLYWYRQTLGQGPEFLTYFQNEAQLEKSRLLSDRFSAERPKGSFSTLEIQRTEQGDSAMYLCASSFSQRANYGYTFGSGTRLTVV.

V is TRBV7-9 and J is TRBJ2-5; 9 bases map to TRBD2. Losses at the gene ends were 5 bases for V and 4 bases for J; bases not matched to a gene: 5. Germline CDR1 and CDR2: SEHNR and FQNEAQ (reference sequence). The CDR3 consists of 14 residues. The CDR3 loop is CASSGRTSAETQYF. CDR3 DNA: TGTGCCAGCAGCGGGAGGACTAGCGCAGAGACCCAGTACTTC. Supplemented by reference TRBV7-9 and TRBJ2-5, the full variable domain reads DTGVSQNPRHKITKRGQNVTFRCDPISEHNRLYWYRQTLGQGPEFLTYFQNEAQLEKSRLLSDRFSAERPKGSFSTLEIQRTEQGDSAMYLCASSGRTSAETQYFGPGTRLLVL.

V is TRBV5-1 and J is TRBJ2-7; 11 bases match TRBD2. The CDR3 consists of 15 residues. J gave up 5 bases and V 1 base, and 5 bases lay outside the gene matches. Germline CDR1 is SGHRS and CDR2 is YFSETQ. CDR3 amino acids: CASSLTSGGRNEQYF. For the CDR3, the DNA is TGCGCCAGCAGCTTGACTAGCGGGGGTAGGAACGAGCAGTACTTC. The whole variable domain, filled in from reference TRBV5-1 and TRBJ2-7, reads KAGVTQTPRYLIKTRGQQVTLSCSPISGHRSVSWYQQTPGQGLQFLFEYFSETQRNKGNFPGRFSGRQFSNSRSEMNVSTLELGDSALYLCASSLTSGGRNEQYFGPGTRLTVT.

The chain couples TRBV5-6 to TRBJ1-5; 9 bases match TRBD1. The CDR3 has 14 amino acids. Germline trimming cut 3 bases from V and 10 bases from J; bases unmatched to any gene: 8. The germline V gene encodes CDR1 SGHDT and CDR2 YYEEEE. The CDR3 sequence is CASSSGQGLHPQHF. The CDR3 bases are TGTGCCAGCAGCTCGGGACAGGGACTTCATCCCCAGCATTTT. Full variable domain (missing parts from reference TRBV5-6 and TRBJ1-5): DAGVTQSPTHLIKTRGQQVTLRCSPKSGHDTVSWYQQALGQGPQFIFQYYEEEERQRGNFPDRFSGHQFPNYSSELNVNALLLGDSALYLCASSSGQGLHPQHFGDGTRLSIL.

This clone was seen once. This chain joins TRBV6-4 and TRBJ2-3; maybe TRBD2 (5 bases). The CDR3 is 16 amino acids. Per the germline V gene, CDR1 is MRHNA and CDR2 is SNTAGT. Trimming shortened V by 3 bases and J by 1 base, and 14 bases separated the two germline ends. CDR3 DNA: TGTGCCAGCAGTGAGGGTATCGAGGGAGGCACAGATACGCAGTATTTT. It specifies CASSEGIEGGTDTQYF.

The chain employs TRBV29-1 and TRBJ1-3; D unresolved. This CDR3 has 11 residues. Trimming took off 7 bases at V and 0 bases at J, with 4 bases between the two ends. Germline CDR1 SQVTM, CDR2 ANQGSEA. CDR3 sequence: CSALSGNTIYF. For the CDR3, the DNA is TGCAGCGCCCTCTCTGGAAACACCATATATTTT.

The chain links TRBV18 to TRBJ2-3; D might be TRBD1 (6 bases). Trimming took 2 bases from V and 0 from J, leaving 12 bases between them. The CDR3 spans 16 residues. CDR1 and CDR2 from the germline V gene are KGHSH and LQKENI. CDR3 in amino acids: CASSPKNRDSTDTQYF. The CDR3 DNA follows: TGTGCCAGCTCACCAAAAAACAGGGACAGCACAGATACGCAGTATTTT.

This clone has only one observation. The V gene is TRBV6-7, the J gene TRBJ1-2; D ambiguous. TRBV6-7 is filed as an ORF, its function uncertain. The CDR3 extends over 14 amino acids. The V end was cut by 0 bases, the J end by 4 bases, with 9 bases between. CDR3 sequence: CASSYSCAVYGYTF. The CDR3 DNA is TGTGCCAGCAGTTACTCGTGCGCGGTCTATGGCTACACCTTC.

Here the CDR3 DNA reads TGCGCCAGCAGCCAAGCGGCCGGGAGACGGAATGAGCAGTTCTTC. It specifies CASSQAAGRRNEQFF. The rearrangement joins TRBV4-1 to TRBJ2-1; D might be TRBD2 (6 bases). From germline, CDR1 is MGHRA and CDR2 YSYEKL. This CDR3 region has 15 residues. V lost 1 base and J lost 7, with 14 bases in between.

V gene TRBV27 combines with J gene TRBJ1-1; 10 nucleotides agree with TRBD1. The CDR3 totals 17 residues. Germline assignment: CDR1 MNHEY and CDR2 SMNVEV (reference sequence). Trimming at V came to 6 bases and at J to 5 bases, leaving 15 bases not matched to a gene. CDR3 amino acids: CASRSGTGAVRGTEAFF. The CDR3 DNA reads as TGTGCCAGCAGATCCGGGACAGGGGCCGTCCGGGGAACTGAAGCTTTCTTT.

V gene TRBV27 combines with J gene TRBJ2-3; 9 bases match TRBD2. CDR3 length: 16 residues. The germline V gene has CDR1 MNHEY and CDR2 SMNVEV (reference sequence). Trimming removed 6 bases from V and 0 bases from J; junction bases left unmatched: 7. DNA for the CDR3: TGTGCCAGCAGGCCAACTAGCGGGTTAAGCACAGATACGCAGTATTTT. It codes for CASRPTSGLSTDTQYF.

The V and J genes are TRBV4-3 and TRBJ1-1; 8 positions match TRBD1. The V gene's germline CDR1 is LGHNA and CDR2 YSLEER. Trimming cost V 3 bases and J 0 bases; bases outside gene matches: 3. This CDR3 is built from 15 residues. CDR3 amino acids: CASSHWTGMNTEAFF. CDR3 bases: TGCGCCAGCAGCCACTGGACAGGGATGAACACTGAAGCTTTCTTT.

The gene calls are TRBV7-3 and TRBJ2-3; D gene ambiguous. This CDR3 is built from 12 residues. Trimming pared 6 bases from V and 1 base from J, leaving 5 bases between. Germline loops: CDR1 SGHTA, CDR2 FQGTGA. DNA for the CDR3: TGTGCCAGCAGTCGTGGCACAGATACGCAGTATTTT. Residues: CASSRGTDTQYF.

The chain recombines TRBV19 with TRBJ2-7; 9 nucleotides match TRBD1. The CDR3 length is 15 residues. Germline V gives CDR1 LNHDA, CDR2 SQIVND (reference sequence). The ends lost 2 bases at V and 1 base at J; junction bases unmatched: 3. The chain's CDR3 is CASSIRQGVSYEQYF. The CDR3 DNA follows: TGTGCCAGTAGTATAAGACAGGGGGTATCCTACGAGCAGTACTTC.

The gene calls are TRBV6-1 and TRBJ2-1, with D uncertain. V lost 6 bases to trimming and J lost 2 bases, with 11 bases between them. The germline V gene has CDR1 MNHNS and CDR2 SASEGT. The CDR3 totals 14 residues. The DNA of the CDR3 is TGTGCCAGCAGGATGGCTTATACCTACAATGAGCAGTTCTTC. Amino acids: CASRMAYTYNEQFF.

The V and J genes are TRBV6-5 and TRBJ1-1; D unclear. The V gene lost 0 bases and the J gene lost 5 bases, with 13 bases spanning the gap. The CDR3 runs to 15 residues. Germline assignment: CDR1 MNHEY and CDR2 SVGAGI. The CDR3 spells CASSYSVSGRTEAFF. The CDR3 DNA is TGTGCCAGCAGTTACTCGGTTTCGGGTCGGACTGAAGCTTTCTTT.

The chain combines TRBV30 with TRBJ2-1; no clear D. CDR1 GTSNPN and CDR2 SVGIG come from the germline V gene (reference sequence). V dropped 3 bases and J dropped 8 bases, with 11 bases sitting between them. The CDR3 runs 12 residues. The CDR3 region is CAWRPRMDEQFF. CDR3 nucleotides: TGTGCCTGGAGACCTAGGATGGATGAGCAGTTCTTC.

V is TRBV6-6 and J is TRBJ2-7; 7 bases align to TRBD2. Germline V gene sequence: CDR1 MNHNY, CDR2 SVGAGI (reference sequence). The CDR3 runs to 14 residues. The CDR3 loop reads CAIKAGQGNYEQYF. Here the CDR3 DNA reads TGTGCAATCAAAGCGGGGCAGGGAAACTACGAGCAGTACTTC.

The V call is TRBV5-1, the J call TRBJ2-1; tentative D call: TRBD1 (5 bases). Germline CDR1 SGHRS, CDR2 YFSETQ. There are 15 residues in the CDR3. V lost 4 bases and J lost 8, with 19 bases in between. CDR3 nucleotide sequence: TGCGCCAGCAGCCAAGTCGACAGACTCCTCGATGAGCAGTTCTTC. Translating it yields CASSQVDRLLDEQFF.

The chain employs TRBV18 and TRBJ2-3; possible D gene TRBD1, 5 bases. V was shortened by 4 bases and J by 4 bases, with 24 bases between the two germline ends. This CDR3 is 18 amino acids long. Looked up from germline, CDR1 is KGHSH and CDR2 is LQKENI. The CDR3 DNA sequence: TGTGCCAGCTCACGGGGCTTAGTGGCAGGCCGGCTGGCAGATACGCAGTATTTT. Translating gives CASSRGLVAGRLADTQYF.

The CDR3 sequence: CASSAGDTSDQPQHF. The CDR3 bases are TGTGCCAGCAGTGCAGGGGACACGTCCGATCAGCCCCAGCATTTT. This chain connects TRBV2 to TRBJ1-5; a weak D match, TRBD1 (6 bases). V shed 4 bases and J shed 5 bases, with 15 bases lying between them. CDR3 length equals 15 residues. CDR1 and CDR2 from the germline V gene are SNHLY and FYNNEI. Drawing the rest from reference TRBV2 and TRBJ1-5, the complete variable domain is EPEVTQTPSHQVTQMGQEVILRCVPISNHLYFYWYRQILGQKVEFLVSFYNNEISEKSEIFDDQFSVERPDGSNFTLKIRSTKLEDSAMYFCASSAGDTSDQPQHFGDGTRLSIL.

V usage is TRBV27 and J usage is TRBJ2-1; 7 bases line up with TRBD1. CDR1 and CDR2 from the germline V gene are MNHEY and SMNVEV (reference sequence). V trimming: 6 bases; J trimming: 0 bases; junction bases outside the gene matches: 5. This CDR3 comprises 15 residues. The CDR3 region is CASSRGQASYNEQFF. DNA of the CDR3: TGTGCCAGCAGCCGAGGACAGGCCTCCTACAATGAGCAGTTCTTC.

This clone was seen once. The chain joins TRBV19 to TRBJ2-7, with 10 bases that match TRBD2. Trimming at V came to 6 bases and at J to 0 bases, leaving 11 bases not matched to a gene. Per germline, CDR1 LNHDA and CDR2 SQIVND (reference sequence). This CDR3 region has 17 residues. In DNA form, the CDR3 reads TGTGCCAGTAGAATGGAGGCTAGCGGGGGTATCTCCTACGAGCAGTACTTC. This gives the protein CASRMEASGGISYEQYF.

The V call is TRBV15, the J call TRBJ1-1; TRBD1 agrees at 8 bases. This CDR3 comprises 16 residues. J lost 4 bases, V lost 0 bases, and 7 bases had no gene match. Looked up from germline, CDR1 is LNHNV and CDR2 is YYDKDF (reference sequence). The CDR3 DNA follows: TGTGCCACCAGCAGAGATCAGGGGGCGCGGGGCACTGAAGCTTTCTTT. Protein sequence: CATSRDQGARGTEAFF.